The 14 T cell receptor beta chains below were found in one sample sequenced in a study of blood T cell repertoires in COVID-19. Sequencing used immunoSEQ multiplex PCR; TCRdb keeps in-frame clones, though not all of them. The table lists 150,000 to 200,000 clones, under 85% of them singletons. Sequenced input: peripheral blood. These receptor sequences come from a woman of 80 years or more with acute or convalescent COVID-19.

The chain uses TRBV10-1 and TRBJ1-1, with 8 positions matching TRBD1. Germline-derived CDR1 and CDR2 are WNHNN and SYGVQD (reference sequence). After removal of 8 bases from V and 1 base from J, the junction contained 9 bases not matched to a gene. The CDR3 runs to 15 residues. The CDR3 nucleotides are TGCGCCAGCGGAGGGGGGACAGGAAGGAACACTGAAGCTTTCTTT. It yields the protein CASGGGTGRNTEAFF.

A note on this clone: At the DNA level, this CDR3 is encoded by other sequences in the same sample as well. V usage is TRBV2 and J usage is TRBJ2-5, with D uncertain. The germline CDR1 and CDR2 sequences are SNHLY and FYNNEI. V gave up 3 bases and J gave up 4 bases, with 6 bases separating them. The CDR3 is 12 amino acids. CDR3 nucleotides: TGTGCCAGCAGTGATAGAGGAGAGACCCAGTACTTC. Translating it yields CASSDRGETQYF. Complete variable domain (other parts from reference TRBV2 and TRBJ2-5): EPEVTQTPSHQVTQMGQEVILRCVPISNHLYFYWYRQILGQKVEFLVSFYNNEISEKSEIFDDQFSVERPDGSNFTLKIRSTKLEDSAMYFCASSDRGETQYFGPGTRLLVL.

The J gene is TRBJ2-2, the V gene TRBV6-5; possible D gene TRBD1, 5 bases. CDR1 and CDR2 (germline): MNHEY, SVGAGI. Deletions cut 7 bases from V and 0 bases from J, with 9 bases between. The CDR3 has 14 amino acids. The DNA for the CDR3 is TGTGCCAGCATTCGGACACCGAACACCGGGGAGCTGTTTTTT. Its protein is CASIRTPNTGELFF.

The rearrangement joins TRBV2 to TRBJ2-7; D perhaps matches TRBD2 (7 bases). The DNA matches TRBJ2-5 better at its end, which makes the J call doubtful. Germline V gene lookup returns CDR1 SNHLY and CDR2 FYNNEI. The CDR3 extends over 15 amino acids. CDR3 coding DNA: TGTGCCAGCAGTGTAGGGGGGGGTCTTCAAGAGACCCAGTACTTC. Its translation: CASSVGGGLQETQYF.

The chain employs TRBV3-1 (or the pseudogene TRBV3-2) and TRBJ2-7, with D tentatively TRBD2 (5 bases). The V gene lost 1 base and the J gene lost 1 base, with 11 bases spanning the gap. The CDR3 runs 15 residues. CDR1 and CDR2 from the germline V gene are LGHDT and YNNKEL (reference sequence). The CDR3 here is CASSQAIAPSYEQYF. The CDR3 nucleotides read TGTGCCAGCAGCCAAGCTATAGCGCCTTCCTACGAGCAGTACTTC.

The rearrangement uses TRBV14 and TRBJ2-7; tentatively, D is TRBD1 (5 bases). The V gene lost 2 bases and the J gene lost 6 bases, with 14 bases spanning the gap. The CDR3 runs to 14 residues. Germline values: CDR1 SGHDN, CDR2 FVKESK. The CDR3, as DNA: TGTGCCAGCAGCCAATTAGCCAGGGCGAGCGAGCAGTACTTC. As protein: CASSQLARASEQYF.

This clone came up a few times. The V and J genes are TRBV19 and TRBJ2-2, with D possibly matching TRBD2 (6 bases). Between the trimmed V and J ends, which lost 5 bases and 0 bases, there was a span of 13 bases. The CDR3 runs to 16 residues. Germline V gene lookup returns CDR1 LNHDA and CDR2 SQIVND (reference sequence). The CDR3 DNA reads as TGTGCCAGTAGTGGCGGGGCTGCCACGAACACCGGGGAGCTGTTTTTT. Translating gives CASSGGAATNTGELFF.

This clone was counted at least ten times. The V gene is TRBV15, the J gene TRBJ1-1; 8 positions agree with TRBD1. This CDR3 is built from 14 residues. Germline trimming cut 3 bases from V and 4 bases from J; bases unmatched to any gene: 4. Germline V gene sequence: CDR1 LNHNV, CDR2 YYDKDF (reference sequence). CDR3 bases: TGTGCCACCAGCAGGGACAGGGAGGCCACTGAAGCTTTCTTT. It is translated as CATSRDREATEAFF.

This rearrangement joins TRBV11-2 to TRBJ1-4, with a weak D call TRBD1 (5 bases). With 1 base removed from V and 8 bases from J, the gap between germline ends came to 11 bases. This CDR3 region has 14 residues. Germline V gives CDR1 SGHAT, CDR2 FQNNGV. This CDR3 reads CASSLGAGREKLFF. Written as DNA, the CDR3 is TGTGCCAGCAGCTTAGGGGCAGGGAGGGAAAAACTGTTTTTT. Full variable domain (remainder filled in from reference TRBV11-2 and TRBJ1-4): EAGVAQSPRYKIIEKRQSVAFWCNPISGHATLYWYQQILGQGPKLLIQFQNNGVVDDSQLPKDRFSAERLKGVDSTLKIQPAKLEDSAVYLCASSLGAGREKLFFGSGTQLSVL.

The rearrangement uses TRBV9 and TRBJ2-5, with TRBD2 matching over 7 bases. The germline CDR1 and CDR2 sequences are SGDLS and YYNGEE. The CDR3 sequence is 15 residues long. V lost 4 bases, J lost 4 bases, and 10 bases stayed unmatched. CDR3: CASSIQAGTPETQYF. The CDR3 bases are TGTGCCAGCAGCATTCAAGCGGGAACCCCAGAGACCCAGTACTTC.

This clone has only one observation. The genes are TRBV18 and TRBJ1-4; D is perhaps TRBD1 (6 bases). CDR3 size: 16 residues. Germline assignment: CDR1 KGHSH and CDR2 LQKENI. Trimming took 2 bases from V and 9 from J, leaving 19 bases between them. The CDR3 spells CASSPGFWDMEKKLFF. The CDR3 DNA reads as TGTGCCAGCTCACCAGGGTTTTGGGACATGGAGAAAAAACTGTTTTTT.

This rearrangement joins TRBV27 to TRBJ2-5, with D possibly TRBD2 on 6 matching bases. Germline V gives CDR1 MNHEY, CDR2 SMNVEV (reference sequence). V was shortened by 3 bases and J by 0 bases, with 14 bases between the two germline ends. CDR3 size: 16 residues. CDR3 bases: TGTGCCAGCAGTTTGGGGGGTAGCGGATACCAAGAGACCCAGTACTTC. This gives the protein CASSLGGSGYQETQYF.

CDR3 residues: CASSPSPGYEQYF. CDR3 coding DNA: TGTGCCAGCAGCCCATCCCCCGGTTACGAGCAGTACTTC. This rearrangement joins TRBV5-4 to TRBJ2-7, with no clear D. In germline, CDR1 is SGHNT, CDR2 YYREEE (reference sequence). The CDR3 has 13 amino acids. The V end was cut by 4 bases, the J end by 4 bases, with 12 bases between.

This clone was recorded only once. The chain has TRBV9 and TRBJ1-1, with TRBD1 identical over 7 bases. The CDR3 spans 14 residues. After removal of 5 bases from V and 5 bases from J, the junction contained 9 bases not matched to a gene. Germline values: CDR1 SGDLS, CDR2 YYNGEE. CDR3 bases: TGTGCCAGCAGACAGGGGCCCACGGCAACTGAAGCTTTCTTT. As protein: CASRQGPTATEAFF.